This T cell receptor beta chain was retrieved from a study of blood T cell repertoires in COVID-19. Looking at the study overall: Samples of COVID-19 (acute and convalescent) were obtained from the United States, Italy and Spain. PBMCs, B-cell-depleted T cells, or T cells provided the cDNA or gDNA that made up the material.

As handled by the study authors: Quantification of nucleated cells was approximated via reference gene primer amplification. Some clones are missing from TCRdb's copy, which holds only in-frame ones; the method was immunoSEQ multiplex PCR. That table furnishes V, J and clone size, whereas the DNA furnished D and trimming. The table includes some 150,000 clones, around four fifths detected once. Germline CDR1 reads MNHEY; CDR2 reads SVGAGI. The CDR3 is 15 amino acids. With V trimmed by 6 bases and J by 3 bases, 5 bases remained unmatched. The chain carries TRBV6-5 and TRBJ1-1; 12 nucleotides match TRBD1. This receptor was taken from a human donor in a cohort sampled during active COVID-19. Sequencing input: peripheral blood. The CDR3 spells CASSSGTGGYTEAFF. The CDR3 nucleotides are TGTGCCAGCAGCTCCGGGACAGGGGGCTACACTGAAGCTTTCTTT.